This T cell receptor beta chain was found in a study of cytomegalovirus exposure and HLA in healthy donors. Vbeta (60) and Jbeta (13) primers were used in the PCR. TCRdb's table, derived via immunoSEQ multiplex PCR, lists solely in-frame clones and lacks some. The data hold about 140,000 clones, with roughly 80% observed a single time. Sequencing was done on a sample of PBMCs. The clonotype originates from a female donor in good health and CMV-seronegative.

The CDR3 DNA reads TGTGCCAGCAGCCAAGATCTCAGGAACGAGCAGTACTTC. Translating it yields CASSQDLRNEQYF. J is TRBJ2-7 and V is TRBV14; D is uncertain. The CDR3 has 13 amino acids. Germline CDR1 reads SGHDN; CDR2 reads FVKESK. V was shortened by 0 bases and J by 5 bases, with 8 bases between the two germline ends.